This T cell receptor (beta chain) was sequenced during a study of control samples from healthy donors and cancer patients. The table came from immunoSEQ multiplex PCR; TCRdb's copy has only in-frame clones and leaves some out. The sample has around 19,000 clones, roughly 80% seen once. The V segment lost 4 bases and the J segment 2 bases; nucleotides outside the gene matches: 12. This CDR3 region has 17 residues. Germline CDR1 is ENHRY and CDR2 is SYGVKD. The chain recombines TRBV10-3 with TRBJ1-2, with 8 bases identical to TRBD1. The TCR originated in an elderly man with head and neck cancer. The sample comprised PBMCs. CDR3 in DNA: TGTGCCATCAGTGGACAGGGGAAAAGCTTCCTCAACTATGGCTACACCTTC. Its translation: CAISGQGKSFLNYGYTF.